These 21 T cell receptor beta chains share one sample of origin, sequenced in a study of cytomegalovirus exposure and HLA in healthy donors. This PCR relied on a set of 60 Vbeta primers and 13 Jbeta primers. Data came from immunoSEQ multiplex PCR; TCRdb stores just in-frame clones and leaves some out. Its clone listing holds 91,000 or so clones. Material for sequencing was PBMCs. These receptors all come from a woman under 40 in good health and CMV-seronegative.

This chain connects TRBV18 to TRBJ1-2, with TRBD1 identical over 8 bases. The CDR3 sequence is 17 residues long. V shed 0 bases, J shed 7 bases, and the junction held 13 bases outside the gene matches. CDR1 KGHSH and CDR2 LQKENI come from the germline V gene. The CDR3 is CASSPPSLGQGFLGYTF. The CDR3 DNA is TGTGCCAGCTCACCACCGTCGTTAGGACAGGGCTTTCTTGGCTACACCTTC.

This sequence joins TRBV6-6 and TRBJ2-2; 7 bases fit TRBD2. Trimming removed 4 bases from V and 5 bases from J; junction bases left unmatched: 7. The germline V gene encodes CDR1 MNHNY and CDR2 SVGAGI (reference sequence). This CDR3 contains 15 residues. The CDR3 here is CASSSTGAGTGELFF. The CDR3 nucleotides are TGTGCCAGCAGTTCCACAGGAGCGGGGACCGGGGAGCTGTTTTTT.

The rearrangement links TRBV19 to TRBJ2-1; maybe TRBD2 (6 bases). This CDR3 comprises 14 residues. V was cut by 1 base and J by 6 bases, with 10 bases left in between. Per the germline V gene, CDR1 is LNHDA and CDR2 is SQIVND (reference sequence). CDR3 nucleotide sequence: TGTGCCAGTAGTATAGCGGCGGGGCCCAATGAGCAGTTCTTC. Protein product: CASSIAAGPNEQFF.

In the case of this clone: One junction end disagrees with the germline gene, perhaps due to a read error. CDR3 protein: CASSSGLNTEAFF. CDR3 sequence (DNA): TGTGCTAGCAGTTCGGGATTGAACACTGAAGCTTTCTTT. The chain carries TRBV7-7 and TRBJ1-1; D gene ambiguous. CDR1 and CDR2 from the germline V gene are SSHAT and FNYEAQ (reference sequence). The CDR3 is made up of 13 amino acids.

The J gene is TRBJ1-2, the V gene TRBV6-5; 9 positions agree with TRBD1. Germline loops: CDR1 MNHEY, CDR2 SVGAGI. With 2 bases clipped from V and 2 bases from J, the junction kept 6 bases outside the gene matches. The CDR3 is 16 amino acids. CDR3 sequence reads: CASSYHGTGTNYGYTF. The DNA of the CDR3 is TGTGCCAGCAGTTACCACGGGACAGGGACCAACTATGGCTACACCTTC.

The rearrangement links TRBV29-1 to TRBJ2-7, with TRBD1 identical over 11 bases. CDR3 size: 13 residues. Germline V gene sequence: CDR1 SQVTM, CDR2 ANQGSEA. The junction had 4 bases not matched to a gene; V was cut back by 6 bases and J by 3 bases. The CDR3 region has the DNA TGCAGCGTGGGGACAGGGGGTATCTACGAGCAGTACTTC. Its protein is CSVGTGGIYEQYF.

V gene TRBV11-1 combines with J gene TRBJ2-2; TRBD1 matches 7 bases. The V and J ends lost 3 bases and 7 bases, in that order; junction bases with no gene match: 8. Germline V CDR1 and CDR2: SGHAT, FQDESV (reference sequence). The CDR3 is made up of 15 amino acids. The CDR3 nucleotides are TGTGCCAGCAGCTTTAGAGGCAGGGGGAGCGGGGAGCTGTTTTTT. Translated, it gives CASSFRGRGSGELFF.

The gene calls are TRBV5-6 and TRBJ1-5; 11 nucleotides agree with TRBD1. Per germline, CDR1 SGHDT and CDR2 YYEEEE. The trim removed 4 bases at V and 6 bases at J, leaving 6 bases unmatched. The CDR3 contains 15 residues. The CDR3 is CASSGQGALGQPQHF. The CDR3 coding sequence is TGTGCCAGCAGCGGACAGGGGGCGCTGGGTCAGCCCCAGCATTTT.

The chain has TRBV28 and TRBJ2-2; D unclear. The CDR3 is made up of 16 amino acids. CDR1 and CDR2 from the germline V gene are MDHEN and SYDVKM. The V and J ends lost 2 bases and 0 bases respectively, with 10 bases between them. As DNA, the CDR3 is TGTGCCAGCAGTTTACCGTGGCCAGCGAACACCGGGGAGCTGTTTTTT. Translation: CASSLPWPANTGELFF.

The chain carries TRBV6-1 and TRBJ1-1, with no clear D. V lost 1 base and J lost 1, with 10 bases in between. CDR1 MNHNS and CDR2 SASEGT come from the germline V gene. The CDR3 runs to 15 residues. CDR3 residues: CASSEVWGGNTEAFF. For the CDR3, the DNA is TGTGCCAGCAGTGAAGTTTGGGGAGGGAACACTGAAGCTTTCTTT.

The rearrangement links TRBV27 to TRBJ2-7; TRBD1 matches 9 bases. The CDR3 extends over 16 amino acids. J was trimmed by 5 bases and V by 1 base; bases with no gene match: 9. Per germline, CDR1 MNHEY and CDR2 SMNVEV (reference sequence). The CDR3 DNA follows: TGTGCCAGCAGTTTATTGCGCGGGACAGGGAGCGACGAGCAGTACTTC. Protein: CASSLLRGTGSDEQYF.

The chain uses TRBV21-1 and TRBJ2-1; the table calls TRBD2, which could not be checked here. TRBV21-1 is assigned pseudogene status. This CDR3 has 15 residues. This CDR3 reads CASIFTSGGYNEQFF. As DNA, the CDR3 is TGTGCCAGCATCTTTACTAGCGGGGGGTACAATGAGCAGTTCTTC.

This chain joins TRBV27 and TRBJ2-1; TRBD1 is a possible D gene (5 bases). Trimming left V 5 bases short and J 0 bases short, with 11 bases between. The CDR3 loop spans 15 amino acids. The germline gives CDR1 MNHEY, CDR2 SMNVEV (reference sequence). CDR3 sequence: CASSIWTSSYNEQFF. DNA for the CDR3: TGTGCCAGCAGTATTTGGACAAGCTCCTACAATGAGCAGTTCTTC.

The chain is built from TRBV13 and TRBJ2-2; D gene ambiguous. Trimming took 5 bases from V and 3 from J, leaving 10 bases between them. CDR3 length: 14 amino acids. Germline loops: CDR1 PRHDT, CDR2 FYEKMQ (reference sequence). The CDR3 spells CASSVQLDTGELFF. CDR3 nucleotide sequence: TGTGCCAGCAGCGTACAGCTGGACACCGGGGAGCTGTTTTTT.

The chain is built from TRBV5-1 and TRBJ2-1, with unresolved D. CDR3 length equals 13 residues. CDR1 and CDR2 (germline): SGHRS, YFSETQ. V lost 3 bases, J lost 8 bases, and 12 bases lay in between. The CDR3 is CASSSLTVDEQFF. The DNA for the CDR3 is TGCGCCAGCAGCTCTCTAACGGTGGATGAGCAGTTCTTC. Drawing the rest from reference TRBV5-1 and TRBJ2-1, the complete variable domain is KAGVTQTPRYLIKTRGQQVTLSCSPISGHRSVSWYQQTPGQGLQFLFEYFSETQRNKGNFPGRFSGRQFSNSRSEMNVSTLELGDSALYLCASSSLTVDEQFFGPGTRLTVL.

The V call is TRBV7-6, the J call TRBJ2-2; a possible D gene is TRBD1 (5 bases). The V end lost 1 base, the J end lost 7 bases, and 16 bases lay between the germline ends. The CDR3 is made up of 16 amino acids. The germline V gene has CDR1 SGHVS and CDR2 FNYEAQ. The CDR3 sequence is CASSLEGQGRGGELFF. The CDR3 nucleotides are TGTGCCAGCAGCTTAGAGGGGCAGGGAAGAGGCGGGGAGCTGTTTTTT.

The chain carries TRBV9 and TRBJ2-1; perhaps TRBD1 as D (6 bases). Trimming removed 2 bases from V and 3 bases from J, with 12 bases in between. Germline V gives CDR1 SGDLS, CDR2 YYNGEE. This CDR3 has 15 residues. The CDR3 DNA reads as TGTGCCAGCAGCGTGGGACATACGCGCTACAATGAGCAGTTCTTC. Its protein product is CASSVGHTRYNEQFF.

CDR3 amino acids: CASSYYRDPRPYEQYF. In DNA, the CDR3 is TGTGCCAGCAGCTATTACAGGGACCCCCGGCCCTACGAGCAGTACTTC. The chain recombines TRBV5-6 with TRBJ2-7; D possibly corresponds to TRBD1 (6 bases). The germline V gene encodes CDR1 SGHDT and CDR2 YYEEEE. With 3 bases removed from V and 2 bases from J, the gap between germline ends came to 18 bases. The CDR3 consists of 16 residues.

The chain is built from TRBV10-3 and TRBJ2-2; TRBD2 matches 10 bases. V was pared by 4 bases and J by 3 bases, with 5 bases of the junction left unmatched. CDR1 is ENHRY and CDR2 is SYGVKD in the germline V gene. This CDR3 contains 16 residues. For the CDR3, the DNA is TGTGCCATCAGTGGCCCTAGCGGGGGTGACACCGGGGAGCTGTTTTTT. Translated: CAISGPSGGDTGELFF.

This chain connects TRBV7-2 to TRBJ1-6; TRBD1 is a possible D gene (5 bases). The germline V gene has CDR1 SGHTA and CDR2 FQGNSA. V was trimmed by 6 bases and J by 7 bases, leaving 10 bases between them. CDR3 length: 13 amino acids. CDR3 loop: CASRQRQNSPLHF. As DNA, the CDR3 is TGTGCCAGCAGGCAAAGACAGAATTCACCCCTCCACTTT.

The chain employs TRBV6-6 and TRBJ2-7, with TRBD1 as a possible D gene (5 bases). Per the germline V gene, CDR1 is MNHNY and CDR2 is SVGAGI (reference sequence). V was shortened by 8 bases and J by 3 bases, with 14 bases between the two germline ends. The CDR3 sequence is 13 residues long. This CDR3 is CASSWGLNYEQYF. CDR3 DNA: TGTGCCAGCTCCTGGGGCCTAAACTACGAGCAGTACTTC.